Shown below are 21 T cell receptor beta chains from a single sample sequenced in a study of Graves' ophthalmopathy and Graves' hyperthyroidism (dated by TCRdb to the late 2010s). Sequencing was performed on an Illumina HiSeq 2000. TCR beta CDR3 regions were amplified from RNA transcripts for repertoire sequencing. The first round was an RT-PCR using HTBI primers with the Qiagen OneStep RT-PCR kit, and this first round was followed by a second-round multiplex PCR, then size selection and purification. Clones were called with MiXCR by TCRdb after fastp trimmed the public reads at Q25, and only in-frame beta chains were retained. Every distinct CDR3 protein forms one entry, paired with its most common genes and DNA. This sample gives over a million distinct CDR3 sequences in total; about 35% of them show up just once. The biggest ten clones account for roughly 11% of the sample. Sample: peripheral blood or thyroid tissue (not recorded which). Receptors originate from an adult man with Graves' hyperthyroidism.

J is TRBJ2-5 and V is TRBV7-9, with D possibly TRBD1 on 5 matching bases. Germline V gene data show CDR1 as SEHNR and CDR2 as FQNEAQ (reference sequence). This CDR3 has 16 amino acids. Trimming shortened V by 6 bases and J by 2 bases, and 19 bases separated the two germline ends. As DNA, the CDR3 is TGTGCCAGCAGTTTATTGGGGCCCACAGGACAAGAGACCCAGTACTTC. Its protein is CASSLLGPTGQETQYF.

This clonotype has only a few counts. The rearrangement links TRBV7-2 to TRBJ2-2; no clear D gene. Germline V lookup: CDR1 SGHTA, CDR2 FQGNSA. This CDR3 is 16 amino acids long. V was cut by 1 base and J by 1 base, with 10 bases left in between. The CDR3 loop reads CASSLVGPGNTGELFF. Here the CDR3 DNA reads TGTGCCAGCAGCTTAGTGGGCCCAGGGAACACCGGGGAGCTGTTTTTT.

V is TRBV7-2 and J is TRBJ2-5; D is ambiguous. Between the trimmed V and J ends, which lost 5 bases and 2 bases, there was a span of 12 bases. Germline V gives CDR1 SGHTA, CDR2 FQGNSA. The CDR3 totals 14 residues. The CDR3 coding sequence is TGTGCCAGCAGCGCGCCCCAGACACAAGAGACCCAGTACTTC. Amino acids: CASSAPQTQETQYF.

The chain links TRBV5-8 to TRBJ2-7, with D unresolved. Germline-derived CDR1 and CDR2 are SGHTS and YDEGEE. V shed 3 bases and J shed 3 bases, with 7 bases lying between them. The CDR3 consists of 12 residues. The CDR3 loop is CASSWGLYEQYF. CDR3 sequence (DNA): TGTGCCAGCAGCTGGGGTCTCTACGAGCAGTACTTC.

The rearrangement joins TRBV24-1 to TRBJ2-2, with D tentatively TRBD2 (6 bases). The CDR3 length is 17 residues. Per the germline V gene, CDR1 is KGHDR and CDR2 is SFDVKD. Trimming stripped 4 bases from V and 6 bases from J, with 20 bases between. CDR3 bases: TGTGCCACCAGTGACCCCACTAGCAGGAGTACAGCCGGGGAGCTGTTTTTT. Its protein is CATSDPTSRSTAGELFF.

This clonotype occurred a few times. The chain joins TRBV25-1 to TRBJ1-2; maybe TRBD1 (6 bases). This CDR3 is built from 16 residues. The ends were cut back, 10 bases at V and 4 bases at J, with 25 bases in the middle. Germline CDR1 is MGHDK and CDR2 is SYGVNS. Here the CDR3 reads CATNQAPIQGIYGYTF. DNA for the CDR3: TGTGCCACCAACCAGGCTCCTATACAGGGTATCTATGGCTACACCTTC.

This clonotype occurred a few times. CDR3 amino acids: CASSQTGVEFNYGYTF. The CDR3 DNA follows: TGCGCCAGCAGCCAGACCGGGGTGGAGTTCAACTATGGCTACACCTTC. V gene TRBV4-1 combines with J gene TRBJ1-2; the D is unclear. This CDR3 comprises 16 residues. Trimming pared 3 bases from V and 2 bases from J, leaving 16 bases between. CDR1 and CDR2 from the germline V gene are MGHRA and YSYEKL.

The gene calls are TRBV5-4 and TRBJ1-1; no clear D. Trimming left V 2 bases short and J 2 bases short, with 7 bases between. The CDR3 is 13 residues long. Germline V gene data show CDR1 as SGHNT and CDR2 as YYREEE (reference sequence). CDR3 amino acids: CASSFSINTEAFF. CDR3 nucleotide sequence: TGTGCCAGCAGCTTTAGCATTAACACTGAAGCTTTCTTT.

This clonotype came up many times. This sequence joins TRBV4-3 and TRBJ2-7, with a tentative D call TRBD2 (6 bases). This CDR3 region has 15 residues. Germline V CDR1 and CDR2: LGHNA, YSLEER. The V gene lost 2 bases and the J gene lost 1 base, with 12 bases spanning the gap. CDR3 sequence reads: CASSQIGLPSYEQYF. In nucleotides, the CDR3 is TGCGCCAGCAGCCAAATAGGACTACCGTCCTACGAGCAGTACTTC.

The table lists this clonotype with a few counts. Relative to the germline gene, one junction end is altered; a read error may explain this. The chain has TRBV29-1 and TRBJ2-6; D ambiguous. Germline CDR1 reads SQVTM; CDR2 reads ANQGSEA. The CDR3 loop spans 12 amino acids. The CDR3 bases are TGCAGCGTTGTCCCCCAACCGAACACTGAAGCTTTC. Translation gives CSVVPQPNTEAF.

The chain couples TRBV12-3 or TRBV12-4 to TRBJ1-1; 8 nucleotides line up with TRBD1. The trim removed 5 bases at V and 1 base at J, leaving 6 bases unmatched. The CDR3 loop spans 15 amino acids. The CDR3 DNA is TGTGCCAGCAGTCAATCAGGGGGCCGGAACACTGAAGCTTTCTTT. Amino acids: CASSQSGGRNTEAFF.

The V call is TRBV30, the J call TRBJ1-5; D possibly corresponds to TRBD1 (5 bases). The CDR3 has 13 amino acids. Germline assignment: CDR1 GTSNPN and CDR2 SVGIG (reference sequence). Trimming removed 2 bases from V and 5 bases from J, with 10 bases in between. The CDR3 bases are TGTGCCTGGAGTACCAGGGTCGATCAGCCCCAGCATTTT. Translation gives CAWSTRVDQPQHF. Based on the CDR3 plus reference TRBV30 and TRBJ1-5, the full variable domain is SQTIHQWPATLVQPVGSPLSLECTVEGTSNPNLYWYRQAAGRGLQLLFYSVGIGQISSEVPQNLSASRPQDRQFILSSKKLLLSDSGFYLCAWSTRVDQPQHFGDGTRLSIL.

Written as DNA, the CDR3 is TGTGCCAGCAGCCAGCCACAGGGTAGAGGAAACACCATATATTTT. Residues: CASSQPQGRGNTIYF. The chain is built from TRBV9 and TRBJ1-3, with TRBD1 as a possible D gene (6 bases). Germline CDR1 reads SGDLS; CDR2 reads YYNGEE. V was pared by 4 bases and J by 4 bases, with 15 bases between. This CDR3 has 15 amino acids.

This clonotype was seen repeatedly, ten times or more. V and J are TRBV20-1 and TRBJ1-4; D possibly corresponds to TRBD1 (6 bases). The germline gives CDR1 DFQATT, CDR2 SNEGSKA (reference sequence). This CDR3 spans 13 amino acids. V shed 1 base and J shed 8 bases, with 11 bases lying between them. CDR3 DNA sequence: TGCAGTGCTAGAGGGGGGGCATGGGAAAAACTGTTTTTT. Its translation: CSARGGAWEKLFF.

This clonotype occurred a few times. V gene TRBV5-1 combines with J gene TRBJ2-5; a possible D gene is TRBD1 (6 bases). V shed 4 bases and J shed 1 base, with 11 bases lying between them. This CDR3 region has 14 residues. CDR1 is SGHRS, CDR2 YFSETQ, per germline. The CDR3 nucleotides read TGCGCCAGCAGCCTACAGGGATTCCAAGAGACCCAGTACTTC. Translation: CASSLQGFQETQYF.

The chain carries TRBV28 and TRBJ2-7; D unresolved. Germline V lookup: CDR1 MDHEN, CDR2 SYDVKM. The CDR3 consists of 12 residues. Between the trimmed V and J ends, which lost 6 bases and 4 bases, there was a span of 10 bases. CDR3 in DNA: TGTGCCAGCAGCATGGTTTCTTACGAGCAGTACTTC. It translates to CASSMVSYEQYF.

There are a few counts of this clonotype. Sequence at one end of the junction differs from germline and may be a read error. The chain couples TRBV4-1 to TRBJ2-7; D remains unclear. CDR1 MGHRA and CDR2 YSYEKL come from the germline V gene. The CDR3 is made up of 15 amino acids. CDR3 sequence (DNA): TGTGCCAGCAGCCAAGCTCATGACCAGCTCCGGGAGCAGTACTTC. This encodes CASSQAHDQLREQYF.

At least ten counts were recorded for this clonotype. In DNA, the CDR3 is TGTGCCAGCAGCGGGACTAGCGGGATAGGGGCCCAGTACTTC. Protein: CASSGTSGIGAQYF. This sequence joins TRBV12-3 or TRBV12-4 and TRBJ2-5; 13 nucleotides agree with TRBD2. The CDR3 has 14 amino acids. The trim removed 6 bases at V and 9 bases at J, leaving 7 bases unmatched.

This chain uses TRBV29-1 with TRBJ1-2, with a weak D call TRBD1 (6 bases). V lost 6 bases, J lost 3 bases, and 20 bases lay in between. CDR1 SQVTM and CDR2 ANQGSEA come from the germline V gene. The CDR3 spans 15 residues. The CDR3 DNA reads as TGCAGCGTCGCAACTTCGGACAGCCCCTACTATGGCTACACCTTC. Amino acids: CSVATSDSPYYGYTF.

The table lists this clonotype with many counts. The rearrangement joins TRBV10-3 to TRBJ2-7; D is unclear. With 1 base removed from V and 12 bases from J, the gap between germline ends came to 10 bases. Germline V gene data show CDR1 as ENHRY and CDR2 as SYGVKD. This CDR3 spans 11 amino acids. The CDR3 sequence is CAISEFRSAYF. In DNA form, the CDR3 reads TGTGCCATCAGTGAGTTCCGTTCGGCGTACTTC.

This chain links TRBV2 with TRBJ2-1; 9 nucleotides match TRBD1. Germline V gene lookup returns CDR1 SNHLY and CDR2 FYNNEI. With 8 bases clipped from V and 3 bases from J, the junction kept 8 bases outside the gene matches. CDR3 length: 15 residues. The CDR3 DNA is TGTGCCAGCGCCGGACAGGGGCTCATCTACAATGAGCAGTTCTTC. This translates into CASAGQGLIYNEQFF.